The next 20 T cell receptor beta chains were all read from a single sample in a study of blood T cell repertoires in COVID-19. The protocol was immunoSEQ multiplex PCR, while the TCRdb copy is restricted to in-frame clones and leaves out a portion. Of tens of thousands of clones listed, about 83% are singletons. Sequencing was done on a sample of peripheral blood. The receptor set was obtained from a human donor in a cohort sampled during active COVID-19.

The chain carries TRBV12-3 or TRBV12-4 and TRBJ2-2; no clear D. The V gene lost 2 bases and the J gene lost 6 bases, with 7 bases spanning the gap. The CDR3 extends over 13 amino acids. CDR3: CASSLFRPGELFF. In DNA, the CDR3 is TGTGCCAGCAGTTTATTCAGGCCCGGGGAGCTGTTTTTT.

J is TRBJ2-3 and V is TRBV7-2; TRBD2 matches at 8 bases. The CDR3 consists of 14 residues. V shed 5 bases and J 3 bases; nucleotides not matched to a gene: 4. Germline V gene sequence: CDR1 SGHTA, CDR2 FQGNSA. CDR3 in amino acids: CASSTGGGTDTQYF. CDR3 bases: TGTGCCAGCAGCACCGGCGGGGGGACAGATACGCAGTATTTT.

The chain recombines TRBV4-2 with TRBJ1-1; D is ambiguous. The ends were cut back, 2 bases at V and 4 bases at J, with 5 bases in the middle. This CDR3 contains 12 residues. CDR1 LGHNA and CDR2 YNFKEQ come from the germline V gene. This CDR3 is CASSQTSTEAFF. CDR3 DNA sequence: TGTGCCAGCAGCCAAACAAGCACTGAAGCTTTCTTT.

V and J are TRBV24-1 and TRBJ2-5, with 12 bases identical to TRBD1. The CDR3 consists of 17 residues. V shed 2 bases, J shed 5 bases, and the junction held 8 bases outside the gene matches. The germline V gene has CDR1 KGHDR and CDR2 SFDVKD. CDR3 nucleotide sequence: TGTGCCACCAGTGATTCCCCGGGACAGGGGGCAGGGGAGACCCAGTACTTC. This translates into CATSDSPGQGAGETQYF.

The CDR3 region has the DNA TGCAGCGTCGTACAGGGCAGCAACTATGGCTACACCTTC. This encodes CSVVQGSNYGYTF. The chain carries TRBV29-1 and TRBJ1-2, with D possibly TRBD1 on 6 matching bases. The CDR3 loop spans 13 amino acids. The V end lost 6 bases, the J end lost 2 bases, and 13 bases lay between the germline ends. Germline CDR1 is SQVTM and CDR2 is ANQGSEA.

CDR3: CASSSQGEKTQYF. The CDR3 coding sequence is TGTGCCAGCAGCTCACAGGGGGAAAAGACCCAGTACTTC. The chain has TRBV7-2 and TRBJ2-5; 8 nucleotides match TRBD1. The CDR3 contains 13 residues. Trimming cost V 4 bases and J 6 bases; bases outside gene matches: 4. Germline V CDR1 and CDR2: SGHTA, FQGNSA.

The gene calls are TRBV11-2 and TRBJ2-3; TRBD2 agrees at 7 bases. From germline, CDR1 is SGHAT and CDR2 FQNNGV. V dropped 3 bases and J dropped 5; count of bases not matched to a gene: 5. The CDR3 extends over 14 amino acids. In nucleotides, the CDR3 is TGTGCCAGCAGCTTTGGACTAGGAGGAGATACGCAGTATTTT. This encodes CASSFGLGGDTQYF.

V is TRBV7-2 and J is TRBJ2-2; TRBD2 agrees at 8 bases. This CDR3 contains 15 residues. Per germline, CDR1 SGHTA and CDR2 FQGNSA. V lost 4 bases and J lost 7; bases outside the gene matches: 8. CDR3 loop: CASSSLSGVVGELFF. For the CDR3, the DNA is TGTGCCAGCAGCTCCCTTAGCGGGGTCGTCGGGGAGCTGTTTTTT.

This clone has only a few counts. The CDR3 region is CASGRGQGSEQFF. The DNA of the CDR3 is TGTGCTAGTGGCCGTGGACAGGGGAGTGAGCAGTTCTTC. J is TRBJ2-1 and V is TRBV12-5; 9 bases are shared with TRBD1. Germline loops: CDR1 LGHNT, CDR2 FRNRAP. This CDR3 is 13 amino acids long. V was clipped by 6 bases and J by 9 bases; unmatched bases: 6.

The CDR3 region has the DNA TGTGCCAGCAGCTTAGGCCTCAGAAGGGGGAATGGAGAGCAGTACTTC. It encodes CASSLGLRRGNGEQYF. The chain joins TRBV7-2 to TRBJ2-7; possibly TRBD1 for D (6 bases). V gave up 1 base and J gave up 7 bases, with 20 bases separating them. Germline V gene sequence: CDR1 SGHTA, CDR2 FQGNSA. The CDR3 runs to 16 residues.

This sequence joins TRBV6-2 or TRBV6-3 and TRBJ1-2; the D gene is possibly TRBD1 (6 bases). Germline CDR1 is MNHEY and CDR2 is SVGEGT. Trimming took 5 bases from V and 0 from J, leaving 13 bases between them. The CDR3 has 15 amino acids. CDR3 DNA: TGTGCCAGCAGTACAACCGGGACAACTAACTATGGCTACACCTTC. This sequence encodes CASSTTGTTNYGYTF.

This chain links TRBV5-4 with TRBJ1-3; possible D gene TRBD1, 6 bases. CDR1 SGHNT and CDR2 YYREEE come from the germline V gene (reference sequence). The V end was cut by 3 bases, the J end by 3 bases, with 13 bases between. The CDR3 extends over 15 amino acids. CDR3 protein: CASSSTGQLGNTIYF. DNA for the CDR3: TGTGCCAGCAGCTCGACAGGACAGCTTGGAAACACCATATATTTT.

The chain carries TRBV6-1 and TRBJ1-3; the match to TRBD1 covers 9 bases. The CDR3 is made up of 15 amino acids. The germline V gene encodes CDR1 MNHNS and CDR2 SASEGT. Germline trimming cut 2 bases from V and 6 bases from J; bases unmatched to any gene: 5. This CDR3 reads CASSETGQGLNTIYF. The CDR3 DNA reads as TGTGCCAGCAGTGAAACGGGACAGGGATTAAACACCATATATTTT.

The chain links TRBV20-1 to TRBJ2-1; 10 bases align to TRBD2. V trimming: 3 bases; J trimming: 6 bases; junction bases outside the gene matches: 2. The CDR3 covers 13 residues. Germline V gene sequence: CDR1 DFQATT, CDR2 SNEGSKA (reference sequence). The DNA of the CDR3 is TGCAGTGCTAGTCAGCGGGGGGGCAATGAGCAGTTCTTC. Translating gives CSASQRGGNEQFF.

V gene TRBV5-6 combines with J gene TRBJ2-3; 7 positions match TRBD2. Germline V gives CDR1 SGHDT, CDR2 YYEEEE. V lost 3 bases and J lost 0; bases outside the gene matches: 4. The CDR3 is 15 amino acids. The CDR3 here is CASSSSGVSTDTQYF. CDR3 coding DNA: TGTGCCAGCAGCTCGAGCGGGGTCAGCACAGATACGCAGTATTTT.

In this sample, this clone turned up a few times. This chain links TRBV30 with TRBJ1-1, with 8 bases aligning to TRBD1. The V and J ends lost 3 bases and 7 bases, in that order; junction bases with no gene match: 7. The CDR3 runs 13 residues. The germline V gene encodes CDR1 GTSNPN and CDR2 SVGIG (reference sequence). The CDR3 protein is CAWRRTGFDEAFF. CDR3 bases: TGTGCCTGGAGAAGGACAGGGTTTGATGAAGCTTTCTTT. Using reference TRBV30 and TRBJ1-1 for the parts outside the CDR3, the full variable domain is SQTIHQWPATLVQPVGSPLSLECTVEGTSNPNLYWYRQAAGRGLQLLFYSVGIGQISSEVPQNLSASRPQDRQFILSSKKLLLSDSGFYLCAWRRTGFDEAFFGQGTRLTVV.

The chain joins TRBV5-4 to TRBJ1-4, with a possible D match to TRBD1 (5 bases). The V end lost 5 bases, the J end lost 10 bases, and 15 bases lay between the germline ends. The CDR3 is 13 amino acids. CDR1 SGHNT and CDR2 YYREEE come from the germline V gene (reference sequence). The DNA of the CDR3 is TGTGCCAGCAGTGTGGACCCTCAGGGAAAACTGTTTTTT. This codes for CASSVDPQGKLFF.

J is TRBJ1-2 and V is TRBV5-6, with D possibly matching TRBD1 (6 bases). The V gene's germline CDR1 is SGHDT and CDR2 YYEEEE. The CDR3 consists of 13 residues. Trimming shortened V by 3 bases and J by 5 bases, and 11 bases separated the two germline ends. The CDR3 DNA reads TGTGCCAGCAGCTCCAGGGGTGGGTATGGCTACACCTTC. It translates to CASSSRGGYGYTF.

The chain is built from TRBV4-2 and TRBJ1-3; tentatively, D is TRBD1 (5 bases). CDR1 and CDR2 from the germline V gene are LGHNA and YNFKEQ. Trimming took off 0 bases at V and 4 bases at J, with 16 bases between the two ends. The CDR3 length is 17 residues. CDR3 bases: TGTGCCAGCAGCCAAGATCCCGGGAGGGGCTCCGGAAACACCATATATTTT. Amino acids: CASSQDPGRGSGNTIYF.

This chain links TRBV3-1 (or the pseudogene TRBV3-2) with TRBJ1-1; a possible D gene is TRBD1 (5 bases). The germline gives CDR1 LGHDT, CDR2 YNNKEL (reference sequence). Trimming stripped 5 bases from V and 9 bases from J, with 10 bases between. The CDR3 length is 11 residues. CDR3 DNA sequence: TGTGCCAGCAGCTCACAGGCAAAAGCTTTCTTT. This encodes CASSSQAKAFF.